A single T cell receptor beta chain is shown here with its context. This specimen belongs to a study of blood T cell repertoires in COVID-19. Germline V gene sequence: CDR1 SQVTM, CDR2 ANQGSEA. The CDR3 spans 13 residues. Trimming took off 4 bases at V and 2 bases at J, with 9 bases between the two ends. Repertoires were generated with immunoSEQ multiplex PCR, while TCRdb's copy carries only in-frame clones and drops some. Here the sample spans about 38,000 clones, about 85% being singletons. V usage is TRBV29-1 and J usage is TRBJ1-5, with D possibly matching TRBD1 (6 bases). The sequence was collected from a man aged 50 or older with active COVID-19. Material for sequencing was peripheral blood. CDR3 loop: CSVAEGGNQPQHF. The CDR3 nucleotides read TGCAGCGTTGCCGAGGGGGGCAATCAGCCCCAGCATTTT.